These 29 T cell receptor beta chains were sequenced from one sample in a study of cytomegalovirus exposure and HLA in healthy donors. Researchers ran the PCR with 60 Vbeta and 13 Jbeta primers. Using immunoSEQ multiplex PCR, the repertoire was profiled, and TCRdb retains in-frame clones only, with some absent. This specimen shows 200,000 to 250,000 clones; the ten leading clones hold approximately 1%. The sample comprised PBMCs. The receptor source for this set is a woman younger than 45 in good health and CMV-seropositive.

The chain employs TRBV5-1 and TRBJ2-5; TRBD1 matches 7 bases. CDR3 length: 14 residues. Germline lookup yields CDR1 SGHRS and CDR2 YFSETQ. The trim removed 0 bases at V and 5 bases at J, leaving 4 bases unmatched. The CDR3 DNA reads TGCGCCAGCAGCTTGGGGGGACAGCTGGAGACCCAGTACTTC. This translates into CASSLGGQLETQYF.

The V call is TRBV23-1, the J call TRBJ2-7; 7 nucleotides match TRBD1. TRBV23-1 is known as an ORF, though its function is uncertain. Trimming at V came to 0 bases and at J to 0 bases, leaving 8 bases not matched to a gene. The CDR3 consists of 17 residues. The CDR3 coding sequence is TGCGCCAGCAGTCAATCCTTTCCAGACAGGGACTCCTACGAGCAGTACTTC. It yields the protein CASSQSFPDRDSYEQYF.

J is TRBJ2-2 and V is TRBV7-2, with TRBD2 identical over 8 bases. Trimming took 1 base from V and 3 from J; bases not matched to a gene: 7. CDR3 size: 17 residues. The germline V gene has CDR1 SGHTA and CDR2 FQGNSA. This CDR3 reads CASSLVAGGVDTGELFF. CDR3 nucleotide sequence: TGTGCCAGCAGCTTAGTTGCGGGAGGAGTAGACACCGGGGAGCTGTTTTTT.

The V gene is TRBV12-5, the J gene TRBJ1-5; tentatively, D is TRBD1 (5 bases). The CDR3 has 16 residues. V lost 3 bases and J 9 bases, leaving 21 bases between the germline ends. Per the germline V gene, CDR1 is LGHNT and CDR2 is FRNRAP. The CDR3 spells CASGLVVGQVSRPQHF. The CDR3 DNA is TGTGCTAGTGGTTTAGTGGTGGGGCAGGTCAGTAGGCCCCAGCATTTT.

The chain combines TRBV27 with TRBJ2-3; a weak D match, TRBD1 (5 bases). The germline V and J ends were trimmed by 3 bases and 0 bases, with 10 bases remaining between them. In germline, CDR1 is MNHEY, CDR2 SMNVEV (reference sequence). The CDR3 totals 15 residues. The CDR3 coding sequence is TGTGCCAGCAGTTTCAAGGGGTCCAGCACAGATACGCAGTATTTT. It yields the protein CASSFKGSSTDTQYF.

The V gene is TRBV6-5, the J gene TRBJ1-1; D is perhaps TRBD1 (6 bases). The germline gives CDR1 MNHEY, CDR2 SVGAGI. V dropped 8 bases and J dropped 0 bases, with 13 bases sitting between them. The CDR3 extends over 14 amino acids. CDR3 in amino acids: CASHRQGLNTEAFF. CDR3 bases: TGTGCCAGCCACCGTCAGGGGTTGAACACTGAAGCTTTCTTT.

The chain is built from TRBV7-6 and TRBJ2-7; D perhaps matches TRBD2 (5 bases). Per germline, CDR1 SGHVS and CDR2 FNYEAQ. The CDR3 length is 14 residues. V was pared by 3 bases and J by 2 bases, with 11 bases between. CDR3 DNA sequence: TGTGCCAGCAGCTTGGGAGACGGGACCTACGAGCAGTACTTC. Translated, it gives CASSLGDGTYEQYF.

This rearrangement joins TRBV6-1 to TRBJ2-1, with D maybe TRBD1 (5 bases). The V and J ends lost 4 bases and 4 bases respectively, with 11 bases between them. The CDR3 sequence is 14 residues long. CDR1 is MNHNS, CDR2 SASEGT, per germline. The CDR3 DNA reads TGTGCCAGCAGTGCCAAAGGGGTATACAATGAGCAGTTCTTC. Translating gives CASSAKGVYNEQFF.

The chain has TRBV5-4 and TRBJ2-1; 9 nucleotides match TRBD2. CDR3 length equals 18 residues. CDR1 and CDR2 from the germline V gene are SGHNT and YYREEE (reference sequence). J gave up 7 bases and V 4 bases, and 18 bases lay outside the gene matches. CDR3 sequence: CASSPGGRGGLLGNEQFF. The CDR3 coding sequence is TGTGCCAGCAGCCCCGGAGGGCGGGGGGGCCTTTTGGGGAATGAGCAGTTCTTC.

This rearrangement joins TRBV5-5 to TRBJ1-1; unclear D gene. V lost 8 bases to trimming and J lost 7 bases, with 15 bases between them. The CDR3 has 12 amino acids. Germline V gene lookup returns CDR1 SGHKS and CDR2 YYEKEE (reference sequence). The CDR3 loop is CASSLRGGEAFF. The CDR3 coding sequence is TGTGCCAGTAGCCTGCGGGGTGGTGAAGCTTTCTTT.

This sequence joins TRBV6-5 and TRBJ2-7, with D possibly matching TRBD1 (5 bases). The V and J ends lost 5 bases and 2 bases respectively, with 16 bases between them. The CDR3 loop spans 15 amino acids. Germline assignment: CDR1 MNHEY and CDR2 SVGAGI. CDR3 bases: TGTGCCAGCAGTCAAACAGGCGGCTACACCTACGAGCAGTACTTC. Translated, it gives CASSQTGGYTYEQYF.

The gene calls are TRBV6-1 and TRBJ1-6, with D uncertain. This CDR3 spans 14 amino acids. V was shortened by 8 bases and J by 3 bases, with 11 bases between the two germline ends. The V gene's germline CDR1 is MNHNS and CDR2 SASEGT. The CDR3 reads CASGLQNYNSPLHF. The DNA for the CDR3 is TGTGCCAGCGGGCTACAGAACTATAATTCACCCCTCCACTTT.

The chain has TRBV4-2 and TRBJ1-2, with D uncertain. From germline, CDR1 is LGHNA and CDR2 YNFKEQ. V was trimmed by 1 base and J by 4 bases, leaving 13 bases between them. The CDR3 loop spans 15 amino acids. The CDR3 sequence is CASSQVQQAIYGYTF. CDR3 nucleotides: TGTGCCAGCAGCCAAGTTCAGCAGGCTATCTATGGCTACACCTTC.

The chain combines TRBV21-1 with TRBJ1-5. TRBV21-1 is designated a pseudogene. This CDR3 spans 17 amino acids. The CDR3 protein is CASSKACVLSGNQPQHF. The CDR3 region has the DNA TGTGCCAGCAGCAAAGCATGTGTCCTTTCGGGCAATCAGCCCCAGCATTTT.

For this clone: Relative to the germline gene, one junction end is altered; a read error may explain this. This rearrangement joins TRBV10-2 to TRBJ2-5, with 12 bases aligning to TRBD2. The CDR3 length is 13 residues. Looked up from germline, CDR1 is WSHSY and CDR2 is SAAADI. The CDR3 bases are TGCGTCAGCAGTGAGTCAGGACTAGCGGGAAGGTACTTC. It is translated as CVSSESGLAGRYF.

The chain uses TRBV9 and TRBJ1-2; no reliable D call. Between the trimmed V and J ends, which lost 2 bases and 4 bases, there was a span of 18 bases. This CDR3 has 16 amino acids. Germline values: CDR1 SGDLS, CDR2 YYNGEE. For the CDR3, the DNA is TGTGCCAGCAGCGTTGAGGGCAGCCTAATATTCTATGGCTACACCTTC. As protein: CASSVEGSLIFYGYTF. Supplemented by reference TRBV9 and TRBJ1-2, the full variable domain reads DSGVTQTPKHLITATGQRVTLRCSPRSGDLSVYWYQQSLDQGLQFLIQYYNGEERAKGNILERFSAQQFPDLHSELNLSSLELGDSALYFCASSVEGSLIFYGYTFGSGTRLTVV.

The chain has TRBV5-6 and TRBJ2-7; a weak D match, TRBD2 (5 bases). Trimming cost V 1 base and J 3 bases, with 14 bases left between them. Germline loops: CDR1 SGHDT, CDR2 YYEEEE. The CDR3 contains 15 residues. CDR3 DNA: TGTGCCAGCAGCTTGCCGGACGCTGGAGGCTACGAGCAGTACTTC. Its protein is CASSLPDAGGYEQYF.

The chain uses TRBV27 and TRBJ2-7; 10 bases align to TRBD1. The V and J ends lost 6 bases and 2 bases, in that order; junction bases with no gene match: 10. Germline V gene data show CDR1 as MNHEY and CDR2 as SMNVEV (reference sequence). This CDR3 spans 16 amino acids. CDR3 sequence (DNA): TGTGCCAGCAGACTAGGGACAGGGGTAATTCCCTACGAGCAGTACTTC. It is translated as CASRLGTGVIPYEQYF.

The chain uses TRBV4-1 and TRBJ2-7; 8 positions agree with TRBD2. Germline values: CDR1 MGHRA, CDR2 YSYEKL. The length of the CDR3 is 17 residues. Trimming cost V 1 base and J 3 bases; bases outside gene matches: 11. The DNA of the CDR3 is TGCGCCAGCAGCCAAGGATCGGCGGGAGGAAGGAACTACGAGCAGTACTTC. Its translation: CASSQGSAGGRNYEQYF.

The rearrangement joins TRBV15 to TRBJ2-1; 8 nucleotides align to TRBD2. The CDR3 contains 17 residues. CDR1 LNHNV and CDR2 YYDKDF come from the germline V gene (reference sequence). V dropped 0 bases and J dropped 0; count of bases not matched to a gene: 4. The CDR3, as DNA: TGTGCCACCAGCAGAGATCACCGGGAGGGCTCCTACAATGAGCAGTTCTTC. Its translation: CATSRDHREGSYNEQFF.

The genes are TRBV28 and TRBJ2-7; 8 nucleotides match TRBD1. The CDR3 runs to 14 residues. J gave up 3 bases and V 3 bases, and 4 bases lay outside the gene matches. Germline V lookup: CDR1 MDHEN, CDR2 SYDVKM. CDR3 loop: CASSFRTGSYEQYF. In DNA form, the CDR3 reads TGTGCCAGCAGTTTCCGGACAGGGAGCTACGAGCAGTACTTC.

The V and J genes are TRBV18 and TRBJ2-2, with a possible D match to TRBD1 (6 bases). The CDR3 covers 16 residues. V was cut by 3 bases and J by 4 bases, with 15 bases left in between. Germline V gives CDR1 KGHSH, CDR2 LQKENI. The CDR3 loop is CASSPREGGSTGELFF. CDR3 DNA sequence: TGTGCCAGCTCACCTCGCGAAGGGGGAAGCACCGGGGAGCTGTTTTTT.

The rearrangement uses TRBV6-5 and TRBJ2-7; 9 nucleotides align to TRBD1. The CDR3 spans 14 residues. The germline V gene has CDR1 MNHEY and CDR2 SVGAGI. Trimming took 4 bases from V and 5 from J; bases not matched to a gene: 6. CDR3 in DNA: TGTGCCAGCAGTTGGGACAGGGAGAGCCACGAGCAGTACTTC. Its translation is CASSWDRESHEQYF.

The chain uses TRBV27 and TRBJ1-3, with 11 nucleotides matching TRBD1. CDR1 and CDR2 (germline): MNHEY, SMNVEV (reference sequence). Losses at the gene ends were 8 bases for V and 0 bases for J; bases not matched to a gene: 6. This CDR3 region has 16 residues. CDR3 DNA: TGTGCCAGCGGTACCGGGACAGGGGGCTCTGGAAACACCATATATTTT. This encodes CASGTGTGGSGNTIYF.

The chain joins TRBV5-1 to TRBJ2-1, with 13 bases that match TRBD2. The V gene's germline CDR1 is SGHRS and CDR2 YFSETQ. The ends lost 1 base at V and 6 bases at J; junction bases unmatched: 4. The CDR3 has 16 residues. CDR3 residues: CASSLLGLAGFNEQFF. CDR3 in DNA: TGCGCCAGCAGCTTGTTGGGACTAGCGGGATTCAATGAGCAGTTCTTC.

V gene TRBV5-3 combines with J gene TRBJ1-2, with D possibly matching TRBD1 (5 bases). Being an ORF, TRBV5-3 has a function that is uncertain. V lost 0 bases and J 4 bases, leaving 10 bases between the germline ends. The CDR3 loop spans 14 amino acids. The CDR3, as DNA: TGTGCCAGAAGCTTGGGGGTCAGGGTCTATGGCTACACCTTC. Translation gives CARSLGVRVYGYTF.

J is TRBJ2-7 and V is TRBV7-2, with 8 bases that match TRBD1. V shed 5 bases and J 3 bases; nucleotides not matched to a gene: 6. CDR1 is SGHTA and CDR2 is FQGNSA in the germline V gene. This CDR3 has 14 amino acids. This chain's CDR3 is CASSRGQASYEQYF. The CDR3 nucleotides read TGTGCCAGCAGCCGGGGACAGGCGAGCTACGAGCAGTACTTC.

The chain links TRBV6-6 to TRBJ2-3; 10 bases are shared with TRBD2. The CDR3 covers 14 residues. From germline, CDR1 is MNHNY and CDR2 SVGAGI (reference sequence). V dropped 5 bases and J dropped 9; count of bases not matched to a gene: 8. Here the CDR3 DNA reads TGTGCCAGCAGTACTAGCGGGGCCCCAGGGACGCAGTATTTT. Translating it yields CASSTSGAPGTQYF.

V and J are TRBV6-1 and TRBJ2-7; D is unresolved. This CDR3 spans 14 amino acids. Germline lookup yields CDR1 MNHNS and CDR2 SASEGT. Trimming took off 2 bases at V and 6 bases at J, with 14 bases between the two ends. The CDR3 nucleotides are TGTGCCAGCAGTGAACAGTACTTTTCAGGCGAGCAGTACTTC. Translating it yields CASSEQYFSGEQYF.